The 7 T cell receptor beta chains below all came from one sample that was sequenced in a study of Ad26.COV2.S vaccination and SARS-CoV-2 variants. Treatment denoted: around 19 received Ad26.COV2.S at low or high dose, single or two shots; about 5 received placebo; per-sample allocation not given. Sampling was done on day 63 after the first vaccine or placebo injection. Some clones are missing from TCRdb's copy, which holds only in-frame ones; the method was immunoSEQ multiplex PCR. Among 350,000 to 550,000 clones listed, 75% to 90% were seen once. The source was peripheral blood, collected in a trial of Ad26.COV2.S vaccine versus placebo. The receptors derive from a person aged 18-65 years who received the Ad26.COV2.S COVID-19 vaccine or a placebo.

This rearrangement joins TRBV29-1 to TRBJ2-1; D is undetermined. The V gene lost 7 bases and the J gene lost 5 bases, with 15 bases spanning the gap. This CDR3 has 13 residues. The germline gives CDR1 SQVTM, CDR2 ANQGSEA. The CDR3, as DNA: TGCAGCGCCATCCGTGTTCGGAACAATGAGCAGTTCTTC. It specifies CSAIRVRNNEQFF.

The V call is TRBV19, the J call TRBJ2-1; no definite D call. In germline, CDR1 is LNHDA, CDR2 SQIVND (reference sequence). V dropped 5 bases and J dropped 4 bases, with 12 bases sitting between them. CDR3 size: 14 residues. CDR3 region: CASSAHVAYNEQFF. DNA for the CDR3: TGTGCCAGTAGTGCCCATGTAGCTTACAATGAGCAGTTCTTC.

The CDR3 is CASNSKPGEQFF. The DNA of the CDR3 is TGTGCCAGCAACTCGAAACCGGGCGAGCAGTTCTTC. This chain joins TRBV5-4 and TRBJ2-1; D remains ambiguous. Trimming removed 6 bases from V and 10 bases from J, with 14 bases in between. CDR1 is SGHNT, CDR2 YYREEE, per germline (reference sequence). CDR3 length: 12 residues. The whole variable domain, filled in from reference TRBV5-4 and TRBJ2-1, reads ETGVTQSPTHLIKTRGQQVTLRCSSQSGHNTVSWYQQALGQGPQFIFQYYREEENGRGNFPPRFSGLQFPNYSSELNVNALELDDSALYLCASNSKPGEQFFGPGTRLTVL.

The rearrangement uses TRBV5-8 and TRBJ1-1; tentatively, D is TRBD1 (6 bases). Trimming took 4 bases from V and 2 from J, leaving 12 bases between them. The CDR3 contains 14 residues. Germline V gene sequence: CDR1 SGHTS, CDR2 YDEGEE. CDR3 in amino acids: CASSRGQPNTEAFF. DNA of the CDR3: TGTGCCAGCAGCCGCGGACAGCCTAACACTGAAGCTTTCTTT.

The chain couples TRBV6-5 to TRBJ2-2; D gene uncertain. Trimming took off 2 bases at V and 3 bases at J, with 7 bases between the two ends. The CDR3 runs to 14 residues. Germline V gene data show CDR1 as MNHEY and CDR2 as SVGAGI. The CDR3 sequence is CASSYPDYTGELFF. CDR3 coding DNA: TGTGCCAGCAGTTACCCTGACTACACCGGGGAGCTGTTTTTT.

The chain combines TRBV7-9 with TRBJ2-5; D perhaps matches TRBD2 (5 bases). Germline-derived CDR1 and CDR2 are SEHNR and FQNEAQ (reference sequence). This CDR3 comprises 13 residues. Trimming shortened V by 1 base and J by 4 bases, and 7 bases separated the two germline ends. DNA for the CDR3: TGTGCCAGCAGCTTAGGAGGGATAGAGACCCAGTACTTC. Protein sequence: CASSLGGIETQYF.

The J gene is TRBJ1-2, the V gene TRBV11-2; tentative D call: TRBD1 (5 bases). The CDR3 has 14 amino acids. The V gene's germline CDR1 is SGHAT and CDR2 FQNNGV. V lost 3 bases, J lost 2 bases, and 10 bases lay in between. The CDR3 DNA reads TGTGCCAGCAGCTTTGGGGGAGTCAACTATGGCTACACCTTC. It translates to CASSFGGVNYGYTF.